This paragraph covers one T cell receptor (beta chain) sequence. This specimen belongs to a study of blood T cell repertoires in COVID-19. The overall study: PBMCs, B-cell-depleted T cells, or T cells were the source of the cDNA or gDNA that made up the material.

Seattle's enrolled individuals joined amid active infection and were then monitored longitudinally. The CDR3 is 16 amino acids. V lost 3 bases to trimming and J lost 7 bases; unmatched junction nucleotides: 9. Germline V gene lookup returns CDR1 LNHDA and CDR2 SQIVND (reference sequence). TCRdb's table, derived via immunoSEQ multiplex PCR, lists solely in-frame clones and lacks some. This table holds approximately 110,000 clones, around nine tenths found once. The sequence was collected from a man in his forties or fifties with COVID-19, enrolled during active disease. The chain joins TRBV19 to TRBJ2-1; 10 bases fit TRBD2. Sequenced material: peripheral blood. Written as DNA, the CDR3 is TGTGCCAGTAGTATTTTAGGAGCGGGGGGGATGAATGAGCAGTTCTTC. The encoded protein is CASSILGAGGMNEQFF. Filled out from reference TRBV19 and TRBJ2-1, the complete variable domain reads DGGITQSPKYLFRKEGQNVTLSCEQNLNHDAMYWYRQDPGQGLRLIYYSQIVNDFQKGDIAEGYSVSREKKESFPLTVTSAQKNPTAFYLCASSILGAGGMNEQFFGPGTRLTVL.